The clone carrying this TCR beta chain has at least ten counts. TCRdb re-called the 5' RACE reads with MiXCR, one entry per CDR3 protein. The sample lists 11,000 to 15,000 distinct CDR3 sequences, roughly 13% occurring once. Germline lookup yields CDR1 MGHRA and CDR2 YSYEKL. The CDR3 loop spans 13 amino acids. Trimming cost V 5 bases and J 4 bases, with 12 bases left between them. This sample is part of a study of neurological immune-mediated disorders. J is TRBJ2-7 and V is TRBV4-1, with D possibly being TRBD1 (6 bases). Material: CD8+ T cells from blood. This TCR derives from a female donor with HTLV-1-associated myelopathy (HAM/TSP). The CDR3 here is CASSFQQGYEQYF. The CDR3 DNA follows: TGCGCCAGCAGCTTTCAGCAGGGGTACGAGCAGTACTTC.